Reported below is one T cell receptor (beta chain). The data originate from a study of blood T cell repertoires in COVID-19. The protocol was immunoSEQ multiplex PCR, while the TCRdb copy is restricted to in-frame clones and leaves out a portion. Found here are about 130,000 clones, around 88% of them singletons; the top ten hold approximately 2.2%. Participants came from around 25 US areas, aged about 18 to 89 years. This clonotype was obtained from a woman aged 50 to 65 who had recovered from COVID-19. The sample taken for sequencing was PBMCs or T cells enriched from blood (not recorded which).

CDR3 coding DNA: TGTGCCAGCAGTGAAGCGACTAGCGGGGTGGCCACCTACAATGAGCAGTTCTTC. It translates to CASSEATSGVATYNEQFF. V usage is TRBV2 and J usage is TRBJ2-1; 11 bases line up with TRBD2. The length of the CDR3 is 18 residues. With V trimmed by 0 bases and J by 2 bases, 6 bases remained unmatched. Germline CDR1 and CDR2: SNHLY and FYNNEI.